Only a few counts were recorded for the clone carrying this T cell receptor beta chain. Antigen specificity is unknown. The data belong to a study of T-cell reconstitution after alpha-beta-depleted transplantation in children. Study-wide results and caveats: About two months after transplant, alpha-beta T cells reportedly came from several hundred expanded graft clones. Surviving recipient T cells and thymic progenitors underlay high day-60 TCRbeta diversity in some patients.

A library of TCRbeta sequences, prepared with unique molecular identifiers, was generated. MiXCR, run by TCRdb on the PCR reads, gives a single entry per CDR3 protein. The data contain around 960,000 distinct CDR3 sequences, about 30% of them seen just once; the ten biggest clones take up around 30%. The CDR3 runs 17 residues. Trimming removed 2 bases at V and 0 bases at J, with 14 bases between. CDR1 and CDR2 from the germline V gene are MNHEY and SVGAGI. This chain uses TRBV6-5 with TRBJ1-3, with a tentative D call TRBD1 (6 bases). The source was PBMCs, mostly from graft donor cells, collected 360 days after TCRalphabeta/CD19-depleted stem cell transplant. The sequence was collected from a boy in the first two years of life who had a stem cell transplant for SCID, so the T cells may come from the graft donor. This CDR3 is CASSYRGALLSGNTIYF. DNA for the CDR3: TGTGCCAGCAGTTACAGGGGGGCCCTCCTCTCTGGAAACACCATATATTTT.